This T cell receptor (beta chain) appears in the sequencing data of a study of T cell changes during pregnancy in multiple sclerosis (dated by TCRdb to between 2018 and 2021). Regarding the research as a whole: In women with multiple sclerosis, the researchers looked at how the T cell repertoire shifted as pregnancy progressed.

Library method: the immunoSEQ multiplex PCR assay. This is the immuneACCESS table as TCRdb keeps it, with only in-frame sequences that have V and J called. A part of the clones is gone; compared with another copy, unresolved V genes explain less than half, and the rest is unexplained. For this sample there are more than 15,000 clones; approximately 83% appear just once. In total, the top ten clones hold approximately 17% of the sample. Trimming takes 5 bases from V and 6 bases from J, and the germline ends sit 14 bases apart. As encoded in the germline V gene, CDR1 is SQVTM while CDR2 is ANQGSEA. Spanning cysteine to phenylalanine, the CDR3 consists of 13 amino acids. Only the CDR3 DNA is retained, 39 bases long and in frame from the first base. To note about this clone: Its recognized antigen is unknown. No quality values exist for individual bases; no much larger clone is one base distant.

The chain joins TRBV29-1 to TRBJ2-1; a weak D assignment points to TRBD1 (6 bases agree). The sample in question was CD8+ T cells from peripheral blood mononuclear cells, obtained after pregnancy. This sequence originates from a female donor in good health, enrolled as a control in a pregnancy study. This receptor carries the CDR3 CSVRAMGANEQFF. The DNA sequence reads TGCAGCGTTAGGGCCATGGGGGCCAATGAGCAGTTCTTC.